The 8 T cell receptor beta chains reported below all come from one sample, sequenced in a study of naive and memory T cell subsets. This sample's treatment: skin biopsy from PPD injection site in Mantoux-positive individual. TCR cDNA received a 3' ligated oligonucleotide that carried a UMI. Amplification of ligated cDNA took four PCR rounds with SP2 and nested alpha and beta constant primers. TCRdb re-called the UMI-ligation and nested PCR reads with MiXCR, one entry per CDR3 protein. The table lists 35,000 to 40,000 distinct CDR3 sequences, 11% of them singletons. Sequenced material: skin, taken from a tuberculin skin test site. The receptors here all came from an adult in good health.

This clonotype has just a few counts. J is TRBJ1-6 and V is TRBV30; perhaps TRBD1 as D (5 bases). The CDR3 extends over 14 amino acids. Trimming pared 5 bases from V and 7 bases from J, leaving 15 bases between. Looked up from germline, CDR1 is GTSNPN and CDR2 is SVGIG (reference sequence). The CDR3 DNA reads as TGTGCCTGGGGCGGCGCAGGGTTAAATTCACCCCTCCACTTT. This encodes CAWGGAGLNSPLHF.

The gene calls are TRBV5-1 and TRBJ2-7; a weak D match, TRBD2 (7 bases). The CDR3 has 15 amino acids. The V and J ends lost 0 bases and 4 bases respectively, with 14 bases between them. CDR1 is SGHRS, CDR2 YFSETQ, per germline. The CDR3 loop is CASSLDFGGPYEQYF. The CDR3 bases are TGCGCCAGCAGCTTGGATTTCGGGGGGCCATACGAGCAGTACTTC.

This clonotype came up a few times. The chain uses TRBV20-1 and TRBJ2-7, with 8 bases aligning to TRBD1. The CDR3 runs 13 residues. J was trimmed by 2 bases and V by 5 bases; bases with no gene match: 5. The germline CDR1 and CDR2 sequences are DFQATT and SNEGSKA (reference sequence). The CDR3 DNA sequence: TGCAGTGCTCTGGACAGGGAGGCCTACGAGCAGTACTTC. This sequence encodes CSALDREAYEQYF.

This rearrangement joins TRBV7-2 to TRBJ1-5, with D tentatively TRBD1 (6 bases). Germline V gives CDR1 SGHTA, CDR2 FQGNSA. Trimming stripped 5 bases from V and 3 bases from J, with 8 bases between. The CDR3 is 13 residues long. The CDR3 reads CASSRGPNQPQHF. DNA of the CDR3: TGTGCCAGCAGCCGGGGGCCCAATCAGCCCCAGCATTTT.

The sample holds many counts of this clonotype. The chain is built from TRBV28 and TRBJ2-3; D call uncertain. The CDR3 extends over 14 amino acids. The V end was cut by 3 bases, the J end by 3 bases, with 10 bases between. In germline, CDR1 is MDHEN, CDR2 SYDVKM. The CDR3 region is CASSLGSRTDTQYF. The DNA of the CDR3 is TGTGCCAGCAGTTTGGGGTCTCGAACAGATACGCAGTATTTT.

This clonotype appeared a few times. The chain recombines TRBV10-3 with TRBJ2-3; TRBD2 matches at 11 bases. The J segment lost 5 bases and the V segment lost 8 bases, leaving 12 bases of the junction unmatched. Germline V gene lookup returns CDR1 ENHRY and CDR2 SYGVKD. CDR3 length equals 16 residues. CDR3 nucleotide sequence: TGTGCCATCTCCCAAGGGGCTAGCGGGAGGTTAGATACGCAGTATTTT. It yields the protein CAISQGASGRLDTQYF.

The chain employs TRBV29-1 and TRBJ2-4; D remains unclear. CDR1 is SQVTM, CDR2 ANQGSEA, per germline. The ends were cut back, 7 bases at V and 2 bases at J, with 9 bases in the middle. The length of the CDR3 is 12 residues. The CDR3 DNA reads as TGCAGCGGGGTGGGTCCCAAAAACATTCAGTACTTC. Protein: CSGVGPKNIQYF. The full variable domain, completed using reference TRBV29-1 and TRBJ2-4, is SAVISQKPSRDICQRGTSLTIQCQVDSQVTMMFWYRQQPGQSLTLIATANQGSEATYESGFVIDKFPISRPNLTFSTLTVSNMSPEDSSIYLCSGVGPKNIQYFGAGTRLSVL.

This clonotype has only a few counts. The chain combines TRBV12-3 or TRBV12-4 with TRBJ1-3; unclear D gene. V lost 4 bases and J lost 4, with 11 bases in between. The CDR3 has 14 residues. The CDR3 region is CASSSKVLGNTIYF. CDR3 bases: TGTGCCAGCAGTTCAAAGGTGCTAGGAAACACCATATATTTT.